This T cell receptor beta chain originates from a study of CD8 T cells in Susac syndrome. The germline CDR1 and CDR2 sequences are SGHNT and YENEEA. The CDR3 covers 16 residues. V was clipped by 1 base and J by 7 bases, with 19 bases between them. Random hexamers were used to reverse transcribe roughly 0.5 to 1 ug of RNA. Amplification of TCR beta CDR3 across 54 Vbeta and 13 Jbeta was performed with immunoSEQ multiplex PCR. TCRdb re-called the immunoSEQ multiplex PCR reads through MiXCR, storing one row per CDR3 protein. The table has about 120,000 distinct CDR3 sequences, 94% seen once. From blood CD8+ and CD4+ T cells, the TCR beta chain was sequenced. In contrast to the negatively isolated CD8+ and CD4+ T cells, TEMRA cells were FACS-enriched.

Sequenced sample: CD4+ T cells from PBMCs. This TCR was recovered from a human donor in good health. The chain uses TRBV11-3 and TRBJ1-2; D is perhaps TRBD1 (6 bases). CDR3 nucleotide sequence: TGTGCCAGCAGCTTAGTAACAGGGTGTGCGGGAAGTGGCTACACCTTC. This codes for CASSLVTGCAGSGYTF. The full variable domain, rest sourced from reference TRBV11-3 and TRBJ1-2, is EAGVVQSPRYKIIEKKQPVAFWCNPISGHNTLYWYLQNLGQGPELLIRYENEEAVDDSQLPKDRFSAERLKGVDSTLKIQPAELGDSAVYLCASSLVTGCAGSGYTFGSGTRLTVV.